This T cell receptor beta chain is from a study of CD8 T cells in Susac syndrome. Study-level results: Susac-specific public clones were found in total CD8+ and CD8+ TEMRA repertoires, numbering roughly 15 and five, respectively.

TCR beta sequences were obtained from blood CD8+ and CD4+ T cells. The diagnostic criteria for definite or probable disease, as recently defined, were met by the patients with Susac syndrome. In regard to this clonotype: The antigen is undetermined.

CDR1 MNHEY and CDR2 SMNVEV come from the germline V gene (reference sequence). The CDR3 loop spans 14 amino acids. V gave up 5 bases and J gave up 4 bases; unmatched junction bases: 4. Random hexamers served to reverse transcribe roughly 0.45 to 1 ug RNA. TCRdb redid the calling of the immunoSEQ multiplex PCR reads with MiXCR, one entry per CDR3 protein. This table has about 75,000 distinct CDR3 sequences, roughly 94% appearing once. The V call is TRBV27, the J call TRBJ1-5; TRBD1 matches at 8 bases. The source is a human donor with Susac syndrome. Sequenced: CD8+ T cells from PBMCs. CDR3 sequence reads: CASSGQGGNQPQHF. The CDR3 DNA sequence: TGTGCCAGCAGTGGACAGGGAGGTAATCAGCCCCAGCATTTT.